These 29 T cell receptor beta chains originate from one sample sequenced in a study of identical twins. TCRdb re-derived calls from the 5' RACE reads in MiXCR, one entry per CDR3 protein. Here the sample spans 1.5 million to 2 million distinct CDR3 sequences, 32% being singletons. Source material: cord blood. The source is a newborn girl in good health.

The rearrangement uses TRBV6-1 and TRBJ1-6; TRBD1 is a possible D gene (6 bases). CDR3 size: 17 residues. Trimming removed 5 bases from V and 2 bases from J, with 16 bases in between. The germline gives CDR1 MNHNS, CDR2 SASEGT. The CDR3 region has the DNA TGTGCCAGCAGTCAGGAGACAGGATCTCCCTATAATTCACCCCTCCACTTT. The encoded protein is CASSQETGSPYNSPLHF.

This clonotype was detected a few times. This chain joins TRBV14 and TRBJ2-1; 7 positions agree with TRBD2. This CDR3 has 17 amino acids. With V trimmed by 0 bases and J by 1 base, 6 bases remained unmatched. Germline-derived CDR1 and CDR2 are SGHDN and FVKESK. The CDR3 loop is CASSQDRGSGSYNEQFF. The CDR3 DNA sequence: TGTGCCAGCAGCCAAGATCGAGGTAGCGGGTCCTACAATGAGCAGTTCTTC.

The chain employs TRBV5-1 and TRBJ2-3; 10 positions agree with TRBD2. V lost 5 bases, J lost 2 bases, and 8 bases stayed unmatched. Germline V gene data show CDR1 as SGHRS and CDR2 as YFSETQ. The CDR3 is 16 amino acids. As DNA, the CDR3 is TGCGCCAGCAGTACCGGGACTAGCGTATACACAGATACGCAGTATTTT. It translates to CASSTGTSVYTDTQYF.

This clonotype appeared a few times. The J gene is TRBJ2-7, the V gene TRBV10-3; possible D gene TRBD1, 5 bases. CDR3 size: 19 residues. V dropped 3 bases and J dropped 0 bases, with 24 bases sitting between them. Germline V gene data show CDR1 as ENHRY and CDR2 as SYGVKD. CDR3 nucleotide sequence: TGTGCCATCAGTGATTTACCCGTCCTTTCAACAGGTAACTCCTACGAGCAGTACTTC. Its translation is CAISDLPVLSTGNSYEQYF.

This chain connects TRBV9 to TRBJ2-5; D might be TRBD2 (6 bases). Germline V CDR1 and CDR2: SGDLS, YYNGEE. The CDR3 runs 12 residues. Trimming shortened V by 5 bases and J by 4 bases, and 9 bases separated the two germline ends. The CDR3 nucleotides are TGTGCCAGCAGGGGAGGAGGAGAGACCCAGTACTTC. It specifies CASRGGGETQYF.

The chain links TRBV24-1 to TRBJ2-1; weak D call: TRBD2 (5 bases). The last part of the DNA fits TRBJ2-7 better; the J call may be wrong. In germline, CDR1 is KGHDR, CDR2 SFDVKD. The CDR3 is 16 amino acids. CDR3 coding DNA: TGTGCCACCAGTGCACCTCGGGGTCATAGCCTCAATGAGCAGTACTTC. This translates into CATSAPRGHSLNEQYF.

This clonotype was counted a single time. The rearrangement links TRBV6-5 to TRBJ1-3, with D unclear. Germline CDR1 reads MNHEY; CDR2 reads SVGAGI. Trimming shortened V by 6 bases and J by 4 bases, and 13 bases separated the two germline ends. This CDR3 spans 14 amino acids. This CDR3 is CASSITAVGNTIYF. In DNA, the CDR3 is TGTGCCAGCAGCATAACAGCGGTCGGAAACACCATATATTTT.

This chain uses TRBV4-2 with TRBJ2-6; perhaps TRBD2 as D (6 bases). CDR3 size: 16 residues. V was clipped by 6 bases and J by 0 bases, with 12 bases between them. CDR1 and CDR2 (germline): LGHNA, YNFKEQ. For the CDR3, the DNA is TGTGCCAGCAGGCGGGACCTTTTCTCTGGGGCCAACGTCCTGACTTTC. It specifies CASRRDLFSGANVLTF.

The V call is TRBV6-1, the J call TRBJ2-3; maybe TRBD2 (6 bases). The length of the CDR3 is 14 residues. Germline V gene sequence: CDR1 MNHNS, CDR2 SASEGT. V lost 7 bases to trimming and J lost 6 bases, with 17 bases between them. CDR3 nucleotide sequence: TGTGCCAGCATGGGGACTGGGGCTTGGGATACGCAGTATTTT. Its translation: CASMGTGAWDTQYF.

Only a few counts were recorded for this clonotype. V and J are TRBV7-9 and TRBJ2-2, with D possibly TRBD1 on 6 matching bases. V was clipped by 2 bases and J by 2 bases, with 12 bases between them. The CDR3 loop spans 16 amino acids. Germline values: CDR1 SEHNR, CDR2 FQNEAQ (reference sequence). The DNA for the CDR3 is TGTGCCAGCAGCTTATTCAGGGGTGATAACACCGGGGAGCTGTTTTTT. Translation: CASSLFRGDNTGELFF.

The rearrangement uses TRBV5-1 and TRBJ2-4; the D gene is possibly TRBD2 (6 bases). The better agreement between TRBJ2-7 and the DNA end casts doubt on the J call. The germline V gene encodes CDR1 SGHRS and CDR2 YFSETQ. The CDR3 loop spans 17 amino acids. Here the CDR3 reads CASSLAAGRVPSYEQYF. CDR3 sequence (DNA): TGCGCCAGCAGCTTGGCGGCGGGGCGCGTTCCTTCCTACGAGCAGTACTTC.

The V call is TRBV19, the J call TRBJ1-5, with D possibly TRBD1 on 6 matching bases. Trimming removed 9 bases from V and 2 bases from J, with 17 bases in between. This CDR3 is built from 15 residues. In germline, CDR1 is LNHDA, CDR2 SQIVND (reference sequence). CDR3: CASRFGTKGNQPQHF. In nucleotides, the CDR3 is TGTGCCAGCCGTTTTGGGACAAAGGGCAATCAGCCCCAGCATTTT.

The chain has TRBV20-1 and TRBJ1-6; possibly TRBD1 for D (5 bases). With 1 base removed from V and 3 bases from J, the gap between germline ends came to 22 bases. The CDR3 is 19 amino acids. The germline gives CDR1 DFQATT, CDR2 SNEGSKA (reference sequence). The CDR3 here is CSARVGGRQAFRYNSPLHF. DNA of the CDR3: TGCAGTGCTAGAGTGGGGGGACGGCAAGCTTTTCGCTATAATTCACCCCTCCACTTT.

This clonotype turned up a few times. This rearrangement joins TRBV20-1 to TRBJ2-2, with D unresolved. CDR1 is DFQATT and CDR2 is SNEGSKA in the germline V gene (reference sequence). CDR3 length equals 13 residues. V gave up 1 base and J gave up 2 bases, with 5 bases separating them. CDR3 amino acids: CSARATNTGELFF. CDR3 sequence (DNA): TGCAGTGCTAGAGCTACAAACACCGGGGAGCTGTTTTTT.

This clonotype was picked up many times. The rearrangement joins TRBV29-1 to TRBJ1-2, with D possibly matching TRBD1 (5 bases). CDR1 SQVTM and CDR2 ANQGSEA come from the germline V gene. V was clipped by 3 bases and J by 5 bases, with 13 bases between them. The CDR3 runs to 13 residues. DNA of the CDR3: TGCAGCGTTGAGGGCAGGGTAGGGTATGGCTACACCTTC. Translation: CSVEGRVGYGYTF.

This clonotype was counted only a few times. As DNA, the CDR3 is TGTGCCAGCGAGAAGCGGGGGGCCACAGATACGCAGTATTTT. It is translated as CASEKRGATDTQYF. The chain uses TRBV6-1 and TRBJ2-3; TRBD2 matches at 9 bases. CDR1 and CDR2 from the germline V gene are MNHNS and SASEGT. The CDR3 is made up of 14 amino acids. J was trimmed by 2 bases and V by 8 bases; bases with no gene match: 5.

This clonotype turned up a few times. The chain has TRBV7-9 and TRBJ1-1, with 9 bases that match TRBD1. In germline, CDR1 is SEHNR, CDR2 FQNEAQ (reference sequence). This CDR3 comprises 11 residues. In DNA, the CDR3 is TGTGTCTGGGGGGGGACAGGGAACGCTTTCTTT. As protein: CVWGGTGNAFF.

This clonotype was seen more than once but under ten times. The rearrangement uses TRBV4-1 and TRBJ2-4, with 11 bases lining up with TRBD2. This CDR3 has 20 amino acids. CDR1 MGHRA and CDR2 YSYEKL come from the germline V gene. Germline trimming cut 1 base from V and 1 base from J; bases unmatched to any gene: 12. DNA for the CDR3: TGCGCCAGCAGCCAAGGCCTCCTAGCGGGAGGTCCAGGGGCCAAAAACATTCAGTACTTC. Encoded protein: CASSQGLLAGGPGAKNIQYF.

The chain employs TRBV6-6 and TRBJ1-4, with TRBD1 identical over 8 bases. The germline CDR1 and CDR2 sequences are MNHNY and SVGAGI (reference sequence). The CDR3 has 17 residues. After removal of 3 bases from V and 4 bases from J, the junction contained 10 bases not matched to a gene. Here the CDR3 reads CASSYFRGPKLNEKLFF. CDR3 coding DNA: TGTGCCAGCAGTTATTTCAGGGGGCCTAAGCTTAATGAAAAACTGTTTTTT.

The chain joins TRBV6-5 to TRBJ2-7, with D maybe TRBD1 (6 bases). The CDR3 totals 15 residues. With 2 bases removed from V and 2 bases from J, the gap between germline ends came to 13 bases. Germline lookup yields CDR1 MNHEY and CDR2 SVGAGI. CDR3 amino acids: CASSYDQGSPYEQYF. As DNA, the CDR3 is TGTGCCAGCAGTTACGATCAGGGGTCACCCTACGAGCAGTACTTC.

This clonotype has only a few counts. The chain uses TRBV20-1 and TRBJ2-7; D possibly corresponds to TRBD1 (5 bases). V gave up 2 bases and J gave up 0 bases, with 8 bases separating them. The CDR3 loop spans 13 amino acids. The germline V gene encodes CDR1 DFQATT and CDR2 SNEGSKA (reference sequence). The CDR3 nucleotides are TGCAGTGCTAGATATGACAGCTCCTACGAGCAGTACTTC. Protein: CSARYDSSYEQYF.

Only a few counts were recorded for this clonotype. The chain combines TRBV7-9 with TRBJ1-2; tentatively, D is TRBD1 (6 bases). The V gene lost 5 bases and the J gene lost 6 bases, with 19 bases spanning the gap. The CDR3 length is 15 residues. Germline loops: CDR1 SEHNR, CDR2 FQNEAQ (reference sequence). The CDR3 region is CASSLGAGEFNGYTF. The CDR3 DNA sequence: TGTGCCAGCAGCCTGGGGGCAGGGGAATTTAATGGCTACACCTTC.

The chain is built from TRBV5-1 and TRBJ2-1; 8 bases fit TRBD2. Germline CDR1 SGHRS, CDR2 YFSETQ. The CDR3 is made up of 15 amino acids. Germline trimming cut 9 bases from V and 9 bases from J; bases unmatched to any gene: 17. This CDR3 reads CANSFASGGGVEQFF. The CDR3 nucleotides are TGCGCCAACAGTTTCGCCAGCGGGGGAGGGGTTGAGCAGTTCTTC.

The CDR3 DNA reads TGCAGTGCGGCAAGGGGGCTCCAAGAGACCCAGTACTTC. Translation: CSAARGLQETQYF. J is TRBJ2-5 and V is TRBV20-1; 7 nucleotides agree with TRBD1. Germline V lookup: CDR1 DFQATT, CDR2 SNEGSKA (reference sequence). After removal of 6 bases from V and 1 base from J, the junction contained 5 bases not matched to a gene. This CDR3 comprises 13 residues.

This rearrangement joins TRBV5-6 to TRBJ1-5; 9 bases are a match to TRBD1. This CDR3 region has 17 residues. CDR1 SGHDT and CDR2 YYEEEE come from the germline V gene. V lost 1 base, J lost 0 bases, and 5 bases stayed unmatched. CDR3 residues: CASSLWDRVHSNQPQHF. CDR3 DNA sequence: TGTGCCAGCAGCTTGTGGGACAGGGTTCATAGCAATCAGCCCCAGCATTTT.

The chain recombines TRBV24-1 with TRBJ1-1; 7 bases fit TRBD1. The CDR3 has 13 residues. Germline lookup yields CDR1 KGHDR and CDR2 SFDVKD. Losses at the gene ends were 6 bases for V and 5 bases for J; bases not matched to a gene: 5. For the CDR3, the DNA is TGTGCCACCAGTCCAGGGGGAAGGACTGAAGCTTTCTTT. It codes for CATSPGGRTEAFF.

The chain combines TRBV15 with TRBJ2-1, with D hard to call. The length of the CDR3 is 13 residues. Between the trimmed V and J ends, which lost 1 base and 6 bases, there was a span of 7 bases. The germline V gene has CDR1 LNHNV and CDR2 YYDKDF (reference sequence). The CDR3 sequence is CATSRAPLNEQFF. The DNA of the CDR3 is TGTGCCACCAGCAGAGCCCCCCTCAATGAGCAGTTCTTC.

This clonotype was seen more than once but under ten times. The chain couples TRBV14 to TRBJ2-1; D is perhaps TRBD2 (6 bases). This CDR3 region has 14 residues. Deletions cut 5 bases from V and 9 bases from J, with 17 bases between. Germline V lookup: CDR1 SGHDN, CDR2 FVKESK. The CDR3 spells CASSSPRREAEQFF. For the CDR3, the DNA is TGTGCCAGCAGCTCTCCTCGGAGGGAGGCTGAGCAGTTCTTC.

This clonotype was counted between two and nine times. CDR3 sequence (DNA): TGTGCCAGCAGTCCAGCCGGGGCGGGAAGAAACATTCAGTACTTC. It codes for CASSPAGAGRNIQYF. The V gene is TRBV27, the J gene TRBJ2-4; D is perhaps TRBD2 (6 bases). The CDR3 totals 15 residues. Trimming cost V 5 bases and J 6 bases, with 17 bases left between them. The V gene's germline CDR1 is MNHEY and CDR2 SMNVEV (reference sequence).